This T cell receptor (beta chain) is from a study of blood T cell repertoires in COVID-19. The protocol was immunoSEQ multiplex PCR, while the TCRdb copy is restricted to in-frame clones and leaves out a portion. This sample has about 310,000 clones, with about 89% found just once. Germline CDR1 reads GTSNPN; CDR2 reads SVGIG (reference sequence). V was clipped by 2 bases and J by 7 bases; unmatched bases: 16. CDR3 length equals 17 residues. The receptor comes from a woman aged 50 to 60 who had recovered from COVID-19. The sample taken for sequencing was peripheral blood. This chain joins TRBV30 and TRBJ2-1; TRBD2 matches at 8 bases. This CDR3 reads CAWSPGVGGRYGNEQFF. The CDR3 nucleotides read TGTGCCTGGAGTCCAGGAGTCGGCGGGAGGTACGGGAATGAGCAGTTCTTC.